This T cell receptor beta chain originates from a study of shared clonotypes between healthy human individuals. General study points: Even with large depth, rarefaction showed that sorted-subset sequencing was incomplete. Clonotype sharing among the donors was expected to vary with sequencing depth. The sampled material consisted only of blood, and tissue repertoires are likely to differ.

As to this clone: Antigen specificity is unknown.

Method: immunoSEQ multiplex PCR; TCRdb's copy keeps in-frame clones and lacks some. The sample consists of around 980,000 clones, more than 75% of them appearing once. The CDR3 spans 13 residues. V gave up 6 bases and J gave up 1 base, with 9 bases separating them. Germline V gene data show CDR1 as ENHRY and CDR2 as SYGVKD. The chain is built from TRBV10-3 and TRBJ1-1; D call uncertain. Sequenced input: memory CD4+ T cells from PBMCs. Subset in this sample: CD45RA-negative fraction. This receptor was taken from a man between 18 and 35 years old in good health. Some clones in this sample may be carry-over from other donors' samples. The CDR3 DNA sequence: TGTGCCATCAGGAGAGGTCAGAACACTGAAGCTTTCTTT. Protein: CAIRRGQNTEAFF.